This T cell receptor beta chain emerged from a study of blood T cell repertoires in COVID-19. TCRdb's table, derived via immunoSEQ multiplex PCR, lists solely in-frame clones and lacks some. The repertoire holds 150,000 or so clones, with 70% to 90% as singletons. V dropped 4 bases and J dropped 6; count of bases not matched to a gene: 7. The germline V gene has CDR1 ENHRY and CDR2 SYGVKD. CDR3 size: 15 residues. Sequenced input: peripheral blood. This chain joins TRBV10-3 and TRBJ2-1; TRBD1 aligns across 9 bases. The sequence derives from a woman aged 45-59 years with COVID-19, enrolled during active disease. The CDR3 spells CAISARDRDFNEQFF. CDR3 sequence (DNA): TGTGCCATCAGTGCCAGGGACAGGGACTTCAATGAGCAGTTCTTC.